This T cell receptor beta chain was profiled in a study of T cells after yellow fever vaccination (dated by TCRdb to between 2018 and 2021). For the study in its entirety: The SMART-Seq v4 Ultra Low Input RNA kit was used to prepare libraries from fractions with low cell numbers. To follow T-cell clones before and after primary and booster YFV17D yellow fever vaccination, bulk TCR alpha and beta repertoires were sequenced over time. Two healthy male donors, one aged 18 to 30 and one aged 30 to 40 years, were included in the cohort. Bulk PBMC replicates and cell subsets were isolated from blood drawn at multiple timepoints before and after both primary and secondary immunization.

This sample's treatment or condition label indicates: live attenuated yellow fever vaccine strain. PBMCs were isolated from peripheral blood using a standard Ficoll-Paque protocol. CD4 and CD8 T-cell fractions were isolated with Dynabeads CD4 and CD8 positive selection kits. TriZol was used to extract RNA from bulk PBMCs, from CD4 and CD8 fractions, and from dextramer-positive and dextramer-negative fractions. Broader findings and caveats from the paper: Most clones expanded after primary vaccination were re-detected after the booster (almost 98% of CD4 and 88% of CD8), suggesting broad memory maintenance. The study included only two donors, which limits how far the findings can be generalized. The secondary T-cell response was weaker than the primary response but faster, peaking on day 5 instead of day 15. FACS-sorted repertoires could contain abundant contaminating clonotypes from the bulk population, so computational filtering was required. A small share of clonotypes was detected in both CD4 and CD8 compartments, with the overlap likely arising from convergent recombination.

As for this clonotype: The antigen it binds to is not known. No much larger clonotype is one base removed from it; base qualities were not supplied.

Synthesis of TCR cDNA relied on 5'RACE template switching, a step that introduced a universal primer site along with unique molecular identifiers. Priming for cDNA synthesis came from both the TCR alpha and TCR beta constant segments. Library amplification used two PCR steps, and the second PCR step added sample barcodes and sequencing adapters. Libraries were sequenced on Illumina HiSeq 2500 (2x100 bp) or NovaSeq (2x150 bp). The authors' pipeline ran thus. Demultiplexing of reads and collapsing into UMI consensus sequences were performed with MIGEC, and V(D)J alignment was carried out with MiXCR. Vaccine-responding clonotypes were defined with edgeR using replicate PBMC samples, requiring FDR below 0.01 and a log2 fold change above 5 up to day 15. Bulk clonotypes were assigned CD4 or CD8 identity according to which sequenced CD4 or CD8 repertoire held them at higher abundance. The raw public data were reprocessed by TCRdb itself: fastp quality trimming at Q25, MiXCR clonotype calling, in-frame beta chains only. Here each entry gathers all rows of one CDR3 protein and keeps the most common genes and DNA. The V and J calls here are based on TCRdb, not the publication. Counted in this sample were a few hundred thousand distinct CDR3 sequences; approximately 13% of them appeared once. About 0.54% of the sample belongs to the ten largest clones.

Including the terminal cysteine and phenylalanine, the CDR3 comprises 16 residues. The retained sequence is limited to the CDR3, 48 bases, with the frame set at the first base. CDR1 SGHRS and CDR2 YFSETQ are derived from the germline V gene. The germline ends are 13 bases apart after V is trimmed by 4 bases and J by 0 bases. The sequence was collected from a man between 25 and 39 years old who received the YFV17D yellow fever vaccine. The source was CD4+ T cells sorted from PBMCs, collected 45 days after the yellow fever booster vaccination. The chain joins TRBV5-1 to TRBJ1-4; a confident D gene designation cannot be given. The DNA sequence is as follows: TGCGCCAGCAGCCCCGGGCCGACTACAACTAATGAAAAACTGTTTTTT. It encodes CASSPGPTTTNEKLFF.